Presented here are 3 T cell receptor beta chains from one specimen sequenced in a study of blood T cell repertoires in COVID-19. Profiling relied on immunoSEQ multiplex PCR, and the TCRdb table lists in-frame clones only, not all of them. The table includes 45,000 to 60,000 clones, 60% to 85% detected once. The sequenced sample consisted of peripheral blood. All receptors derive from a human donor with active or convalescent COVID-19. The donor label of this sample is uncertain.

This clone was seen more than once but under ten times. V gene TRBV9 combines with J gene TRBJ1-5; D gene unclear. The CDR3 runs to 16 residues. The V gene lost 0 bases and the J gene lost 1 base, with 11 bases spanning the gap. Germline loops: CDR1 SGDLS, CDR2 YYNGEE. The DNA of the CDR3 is TGTGCCAGCAGCGTAGCTGGCGGGTCCAGCAATCAGCCCCAGCATTTT. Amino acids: CASSVAGGSSNQPQHF. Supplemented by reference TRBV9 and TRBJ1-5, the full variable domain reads DSGVTQTPKHLITATGQRVTLRCSPRSGDLSVYWYQQSLDQGLQFLIQYYNGEERAKGNILERFSAQQFPDLHSELNLSSLELGDSALYFCASSVAGGSSNQPQHFGDGTRLSIL.

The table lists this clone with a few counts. In DNA form, the CDR3 reads TGTGCCACCAGTGATGACCCGGGACAGGGCTACACCTTC. Translation gives CATSDDPGQGYTF. This sequence joins TRBV24-1 and TRBJ1-2; 7 positions match TRBD1. The V gene's germline CDR1 is KGHDR and CDR2 SFDVKD. The CDR3 has 13 residues. Trimming at V came to 3 bases and at J to 8 bases, leaving 5 bases not matched to a gene.

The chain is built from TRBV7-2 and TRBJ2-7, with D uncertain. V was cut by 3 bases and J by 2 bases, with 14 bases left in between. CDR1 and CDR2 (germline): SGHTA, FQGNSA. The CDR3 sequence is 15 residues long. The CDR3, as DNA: TGTGCCAGCAGCTTGGGCACGCCCGCCCCCTACGAGCAGTACTTC. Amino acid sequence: CASSLGTPAPYEQYF.